The T cell receptor (beta chain) under discussion was sequenced for a study of CD8 T cells in ankylosing spondylitis. Germline values: CDR1 KGHDR, CDR2 SFDVKD. V gave up 3 bases and J gave up 5 bases, with 7 bases separating them. The length of the CDR3 is 13 residues. Comments on this clonotype: Its antigen is currently unknown.

General study findings and limits: Significant enrichment of disease-linked clones was reportedly seen in matched ankylosing spondylitis synovial fluid. Roughly 8 highly homologous variants formed a TCR beta motif that appeared characteristic of ankylosing spondylitis blood.

Libraries for TCR beta were made by quantitative 5'-RACE with molecular barcodes. TCRdb itself ran the 5' RACE reads through MiXCR, one entry per CDR3 protein. The data hold some 200,000 distinct CDR3 sequences, with around a quarter observed a single time. J is TRBJ2-1 and V is TRBV24-1; no firm D call. This sequence was found in a male donor with ankylosing spondylitis or in good health (not recorded which). Sequenced sample: blood, either unsorted or a sorted T cell fraction (not recorded which). CDR3 coding DNA: TGTGCCACCAGTGATGGGCCACACAATGAGCAGTTCTTC. Its protein product is CATSDGPHNEQFF.